This TCR beta chain was recorded in a study of tissue T cells after allogeneic stem cell transplantation. Study results and limitations: Shared clones across patients were few; motif clustering revealed tissue-specific shared signatures. Blood and spleen captured only part of the tissue TCR repertoire.

A word on this clone: Its target is not known. Mouse gene names apply. The CDR3 is cut off 1 residue early in the read; its end comes from the germline J gene.

Time point denoted: mouse harvest day 7 after allogeneic transplant. Mouse grafts combined 10^7 T-cell-depleted bone marrow cells with 10^6 splenic CD5+ T cells. This mouse GVHD model was MHC-mismatched B6 to BALB/c, profiled day 7 or 14. Method: immunoSEQ multiplex PCR; TCRdb's copy keeps in-frame clones and lacks some. The profile covers several thousand clones, with more than 50% appearing a single time and around 29% taken by the ten largest. This CDR3 spans 14 amino acids. Germline assignment: CDR1 KGHPV and CDR2 FQNQEV (reference sequence). Trimming shortened V by 6 bases and J by 0 bases, and 10 bases separated the two germline ends.

The V call is TRBV26, the J call TRBJ2-4; D is undetermined. What was sequenced was spleen. The clonotype comes from a female BALB/c mouse given C57BL/6 T cells with graft-versus-host disease after an allogeneic hematopoietic cell transplant. CDR3 bases read: TGTGCCAGCAGACCGACATCTAGTCAAAACACCTTGTAC. Protein: CASRPTSSQNTLY. The complete CDR3 reads CASRPTSSQNTLYF. The variable domain in full, with the rest retrieved from reference TRBV26 and TRBJ2-4, is NSKVIQTPRYLVKGQGQKAKMRCIPEKGHPVVFWYQQNKNNEFKFLINFQNQEVLQQIDMTEKRFSAECPSNSPCSLEIQSSEAGDSALYLCASRPTSSQNTLYFGAGTRLSVL.